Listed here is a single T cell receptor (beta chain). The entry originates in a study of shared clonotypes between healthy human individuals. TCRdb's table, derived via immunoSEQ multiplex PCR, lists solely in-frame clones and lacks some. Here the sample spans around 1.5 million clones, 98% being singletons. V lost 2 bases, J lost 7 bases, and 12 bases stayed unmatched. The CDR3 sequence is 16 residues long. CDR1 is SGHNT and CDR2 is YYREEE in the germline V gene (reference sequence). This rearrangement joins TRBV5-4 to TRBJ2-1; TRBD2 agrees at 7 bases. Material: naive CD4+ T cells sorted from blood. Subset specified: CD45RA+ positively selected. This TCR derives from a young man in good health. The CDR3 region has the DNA TGTGCCAGCAGCTTAACTTGGCGGGAGAAGCGGAATGAGCAGTTCTTC. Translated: CASSLTWREKRNEQFF.